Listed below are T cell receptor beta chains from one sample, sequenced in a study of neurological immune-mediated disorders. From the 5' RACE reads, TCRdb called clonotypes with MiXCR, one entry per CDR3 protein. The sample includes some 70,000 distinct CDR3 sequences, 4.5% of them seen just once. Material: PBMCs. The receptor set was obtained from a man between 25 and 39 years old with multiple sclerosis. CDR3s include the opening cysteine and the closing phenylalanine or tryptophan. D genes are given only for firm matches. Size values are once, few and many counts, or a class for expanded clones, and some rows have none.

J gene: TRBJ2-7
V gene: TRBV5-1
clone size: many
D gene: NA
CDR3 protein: CASSLGSRYEQYF
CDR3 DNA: TGCGCCAGCAGCTTGGGGTCTCGGTACGAGCAGTACTTC

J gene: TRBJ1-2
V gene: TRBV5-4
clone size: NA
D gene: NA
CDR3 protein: CASSRDNYGYTF
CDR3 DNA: TGTGCCAGCAGCCGAGACAACTATGGCTACACCTTC

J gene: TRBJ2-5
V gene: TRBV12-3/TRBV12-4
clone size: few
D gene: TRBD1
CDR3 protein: CASSPLDRETQETQYF
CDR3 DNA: TGTGCCAGCAGTCCTCTTGACAGGGAAACTCAAGAGACCCAGTACTTC

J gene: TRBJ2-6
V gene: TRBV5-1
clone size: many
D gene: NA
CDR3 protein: CASSLGGTDYSGANVLTF
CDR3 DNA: TGCGCCAGCAGCCTCGGCGGGACAGACTACTCTGGGGCCAACGTCCTGACTTTC

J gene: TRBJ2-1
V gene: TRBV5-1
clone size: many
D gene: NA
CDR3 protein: CASSLTQAEVNEQFF
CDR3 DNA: TGCGCCAGCAGCTTAACCCAGGCGGAAGTTAATGAGCAGTTCTTC

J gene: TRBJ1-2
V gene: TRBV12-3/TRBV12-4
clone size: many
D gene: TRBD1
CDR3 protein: CASSSQGNRLYGYTF
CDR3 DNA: TGTGCCAGCAGTTCACAGGGGAACCGGCTCTATGGCTACACCTTC

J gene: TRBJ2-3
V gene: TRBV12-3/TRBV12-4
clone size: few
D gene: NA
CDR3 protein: CASRSRDSVSDTQYF
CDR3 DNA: TGTGCCAGCAGAAGCCGGGACTCCGTCTCAGATACGCAGTATTTT

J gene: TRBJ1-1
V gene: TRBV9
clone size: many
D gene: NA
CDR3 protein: CASSVGGGYTEAFF
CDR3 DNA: TGTGCCAGCAGCGTAGGAGGAGGATACACTGAAGCTTTCTTT

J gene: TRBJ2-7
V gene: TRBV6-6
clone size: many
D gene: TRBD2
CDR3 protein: CASSAGTSGGLETYEQYF
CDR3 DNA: TGTGCCAGCAGTGCGGGGACTAGCGGGGGGCTCGAAACCTACGAGCAGTACTTC

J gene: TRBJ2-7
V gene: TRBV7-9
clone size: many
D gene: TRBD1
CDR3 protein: CASSSTGTGGSYEQYF
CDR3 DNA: TGTGCCAGCAGCTCAACCGGGACAGGGGGTAGCTACGAGCAGTACTTC

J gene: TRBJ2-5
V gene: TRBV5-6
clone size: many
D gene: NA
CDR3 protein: CASHVRALEETQYF
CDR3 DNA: TGTGCCAGCCACGTGAGGGCATTGGAAGAGACCCAGTACTTC

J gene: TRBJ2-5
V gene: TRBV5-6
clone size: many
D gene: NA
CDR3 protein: CASSLRRLHQETQYF
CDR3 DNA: TGTGCCAGCAGCTTACGGCGGCTACACCAAGAGACCCAGTACTTC

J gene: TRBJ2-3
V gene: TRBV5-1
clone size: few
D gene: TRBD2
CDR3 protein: CASSSKTSGGLVDTQYF
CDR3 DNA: TGCGCCAGCAGCTCCAAGACTAGCGGGGGTCTCGTTGATACGCAGTATTTT

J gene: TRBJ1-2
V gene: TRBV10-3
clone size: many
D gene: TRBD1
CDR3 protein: CAISAFVAGGASYGYTF
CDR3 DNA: TGTGCCATCAGTGCGTTCGTGGCAGGGGGCGCCTCCTATGGCTACACCTTC

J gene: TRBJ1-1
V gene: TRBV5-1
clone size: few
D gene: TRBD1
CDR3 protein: CASSTGTGVEAFF
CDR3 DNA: TGCGCCAGCAGCACGGGGACAGGGGTTGAAGCTTTCTTT

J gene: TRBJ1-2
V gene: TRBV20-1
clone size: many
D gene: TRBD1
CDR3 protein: CSASGQGASYGYTF
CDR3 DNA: TGCAGTGCTAGCGGACAGGGGGCCTCCTATGGCTACACCTTC

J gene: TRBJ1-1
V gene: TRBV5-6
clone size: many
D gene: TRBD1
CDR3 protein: CASSRRGQGVWTEAFF
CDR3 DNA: TGTGCCAGCAGTCGCCGGGGACAGGGAGTTTGGACTGAAGCTTTCTTT

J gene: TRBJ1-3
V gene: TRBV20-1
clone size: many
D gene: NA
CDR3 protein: CSASQSSGNTIYF
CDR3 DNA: TGCAGTGCTAGTCAGAGCTCTGGAAACACCATATATTTT

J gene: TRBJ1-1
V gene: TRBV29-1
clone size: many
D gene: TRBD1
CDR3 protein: CSVEVQGGKNTEAFF
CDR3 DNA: TGCAGCGTTGAGGTACAGGGGGGTAAGAACACTGAAGCTTTCTTT

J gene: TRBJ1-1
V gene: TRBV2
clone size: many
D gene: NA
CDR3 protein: CASLPPGDYLSTEAFF
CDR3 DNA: TGTGCCAGCCTACCCCCAGGGGATTATTTGAGCACTGAAGCTTTCTTT

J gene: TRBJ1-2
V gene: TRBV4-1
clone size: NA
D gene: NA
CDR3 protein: CASSQGGLREFYGYTF
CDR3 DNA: TGCGCCAGCAGCCAAGGGGGGCTCCGTGAGTTCTATGGCTACACCTTC

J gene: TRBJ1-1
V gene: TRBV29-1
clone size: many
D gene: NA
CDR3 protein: CSVGKGNTEAFF
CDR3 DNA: TGCAGCGTAGGGAAGGGGAACACTGAAGCTTTCTTT

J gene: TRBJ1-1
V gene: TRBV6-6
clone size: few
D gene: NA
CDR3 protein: CASSYDRTNTEAFF
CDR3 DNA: TGTGCCAGCAGTTACGACAGGACTAACACTGAAGCTTTCTTT

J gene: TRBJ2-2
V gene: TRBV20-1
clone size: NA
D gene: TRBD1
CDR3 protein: CSAIRGQGTTGELFF
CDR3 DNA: TGCAGTGCCATCAGGGGGCAGGGTACCACCGGGGAGCTGTTTTTT

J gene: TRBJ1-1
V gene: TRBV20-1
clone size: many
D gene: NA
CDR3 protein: CSARDFSGDTEAFF
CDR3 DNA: TGCAGTGCTAGAGACTTCTCAGGCGACACTGAAGCTTTCTTT

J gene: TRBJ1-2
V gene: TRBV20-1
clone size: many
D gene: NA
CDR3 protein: CSASDELSGYTF
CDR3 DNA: TGCAGTGCTAGCGACGAGTTATCTGGCTACACCTTC